The T cell receptor beta chain under discussion was sequenced for a study of radiotherapy plus CTLA-4 blockade in lung cancer. The CDR3 is 11 amino acids. CDR1 and CDR2 from the germline V gene are MRHNA and SNTAGT. The V end was cut by 2 bases, the J end by 8 bases, with 6 bases between. Only a few counts were recorded for this clone. This table comes from immunoSEQ multiplex PCR, and its TCRdb copy is limited to in-frame clones, with some not included. The table includes approximately 77,000 clones, under 90% detected once. The sequencing here drew on peripheral blood, taken from a patient treated with radiotherapy plus ipilimumab. The receptor's source is a human donor with non-small cell lung cancer who had stable disease on radiotherapy plus ipilimumab. J is TRBJ1-2 and V is TRBV6-4; D is unclear. Here the CDR3 reads CASSDGRGYTF. The CDR3 DNA sequence: TGTGCCAGCAGTGACGGGAGAGGCTACACCTTC.